The next 10 T cell receptor beta chains were all read from a single sample in a study of T-cell memory formation after mild COVID-19. TCRdb used MiXCR to reprocess the 5' RACE reads, holding one entry per CDR3 protein. This sample has about 320,000 distinct CDR3 sequences; around an eighth occur once, and the top ten carry roughly a fifth. Sequencing was carried out using PBMCs or a T cell subset sorted from them (not recorded which). The origin of the receptors is a man younger than 35 who had mild COVID-19 (a few samples of this study predate the infection). Cell type and time point are not known.

CDR3 amino acids: CASSPWGAREKLFF. The CDR3 DNA reads TGTGCCAGCAGCCCCTGGGGGGCCAGGGAAAAACTGTTTTTT. The V and J genes are TRBV7-8 and TRBJ1-4; tentative D call: TRBD1 (6 bases). The germline V and J ends were trimmed by 5 bases and 8 bases, with 15 bases remaining between them. CDR1 SGHVS and CDR2 FQNEAQ come from the germline V gene. The CDR3 has 14 residues.

The V and J genes are TRBV19 and TRBJ2-6; D may correspond to TRBD1 or TRBD2 (6 bases each). V shed 5 bases and J shed 0 bases, with 14 bases lying between them. The CDR3 totals 17 residues. Germline values: CDR1 LNHDA, CDR2 SQIVND (reference sequence). CDR3 nucleotides: TGTGCCAGTAGTGGCTGGGGGGCTCACTCTGGGGCCAACGTCCTGACTTTC. It yields the protein CASSGWGAHSGANVLTF.

The chain recombines TRBV5-1 with TRBJ2-3, with D perhaps TRBD1 or TRBD2 (5 bases each). V was pared by 2 bases and J by 1 base, with 8 bases between. Germline assignment: CDR1 SGHRS and CDR2 YFSETQ. The CDR3 runs 14 residues. This CDR3 reads CASSFGAGTDTQYF. The CDR3 coding sequence is TGCGCCAGCAGCTTCGGGGCGGGCACAGATACGCAGTATTTT. The full variable domain, its missing parts supplied by reference TRBV5-1 and TRBJ2-3, is KAGVTQTPRYLIKTRGQQVTLSCSPISGHRSVSWYQQTPGQGLQFLFEYFSETQRNKGNFPGRFSGRQFSNSRSEMNVSTLELGDSALYLCASSFGAGTDTQYFGPGTRLTVL.

A few counts support this clonotype. The chain links TRBV24-1 to TRBJ1-5; 8 positions agree with TRBD1. CDR1 and CDR2 (germline): KGHDR, SFDVKD. Trimming took 4 bases from V and 3 from J; bases not matched to a gene: 7. CDR3 size: 16 residues. The CDR3 region has the DNA TGTGCCACCAGTGACCCTAGACAGGGGATCAATCAGCCCCAGCATTTT. Translation gives CATSDPRQGINQPQHF.

Only a few counts were recorded for this clonotype. This chain uses TRBV7-9 with TRBJ1-6, with 7 positions matching TRBD1. The germline V gene has CDR1 SEHNR and CDR2 FQNEAQ (reference sequence). Germline trimming cut 3 bases from V and 10 bases from J; bases unmatched to any gene: 6. The CDR3 is 14 amino acids. CDR3 nucleotide sequence: TGTGCCAGCAGCTTTACAGGGGAGTCGTCACCCCTCCACTTT. Translating gives CASSFTGESSPLHF.

The chain uses TRBV28 and TRBJ2-7; D gene uncertain. The CDR3 covers 15 residues. Trimming pared 6 bases from V and 4 bases from J, leaving 19 bases between. The germline CDR1 and CDR2 sequences are MDHEN and SYDVKM. The CDR3 DNA reads TGTGCCAGCAGCTCACCCCGAGGCGGACCTTACGAGCAGTACGTC. Translating it yields CASSSPRGGPYEQYV.

This clonotype has a count of ten or more. The chain is built from TRBV4-2 and TRBJ2-4; D may be TRBD1 or TRBD2 (6 bases each). This CDR3 has 14 residues. Germline loops: CDR1 LGHNA, CDR2 YNFKEQ. The V end was cut by 4 bases, the J end by 9 bases, with 16 bases between. DNA for the CDR3: TGTGCCAGCAGCCCTAGGGAAAGGGGGGTCATTCAGTACTTC. Translation: CASSPRERGVIQYF.

The chain uses TRBV5-6 and TRBJ2-7; D remains ambiguous. The CDR3 sequence is 13 residues long. Germline V gene sequence: CDR1 SGHDT, CDR2 YYEEEE. Trimming shortened V by 2 bases and J by 1 base, and 7 bases separated the two germline ends. The CDR3 DNA sequence: TGTGCCAGCAGCTTTGGCAGTTCCTACGAGCAGTACGTC. Residues: CASSFGSSYEQYV.

This clonotype was counted a few times. The J gene is TRBJ1-3, the V gene TRBV5-1; 7 nucleotides line up with TRBD1. CDR1 and CDR2 (germline): SGHRS, YFSETQ. This CDR3 is built from 15 residues. V lost 8 bases, J lost 0 bases, and 8 bases stayed unmatched. The CDR3 reads CASGTGVSSGNTIYF. CDR3 coding DNA: TGCGCCAGTGGTACAGGGGTCTCCTCTGGAAACACCATATATTTT.

V and J are TRBV12-3 or TRBV12-4 and TRBJ2-5; weak D call: TRBD2 (6 bases). CDR3 length: 14 amino acids. V was clipped by 2 bases and J by 2 bases, with 9 bases between them. CDR3 residues: CASSLWGVQETQYF. In DNA, the CDR3 is TGTGCCAGCAGTTTATGGGGGGTACAAGAGACCCAGTACTTC.